Shown below are 15 T cell receptor beta chains from a single sample sequenced in a study of blood T cell repertoires in COVID-19. Method: immunoSEQ multiplex PCR; TCRdb's copy keeps in-frame clones and lacks some. The sample consists of about 160,000 clones, approximately 85% of them appearing once. Sequenced: peripheral blood. The origin of the receptors is a man at least 80 years old with COVID-19, enrolled during active disease.

The chain joins TRBV4-1 to TRBJ2-7; TRBD2 matches at 7 bases. Trimming took 4 bases from V and 3 from J; bases not matched to a gene: 9. The germline V gene encodes CDR1 MGHRA and CDR2 YSYEKL. This CDR3 comprises 15 residues. CDR3 bases: TGCGCCAGCAGCCGCCCCGGGACTACCCTCTACGAGCAGTACTTC. This gives the protein CASSRPGTTLYEQYF.

The CDR3 region is CASSLASDRLSYYEQYF. For the CDR3, the DNA is TGTGCCAGCAGCTTAGCGTCAGACAGGTTATCCTACTACGAGCAGTACTTC. The chain links TRBV7-2 to TRBJ2-7, with D perhaps TRBD1 (6 bases). Germline assignment: CDR1 SGHTA and CDR2 FQGNSA. The CDR3 spans 17 residues. The ends were cut back, 0 bases at V and 3 bases at J, with 18 bases in the middle.

J is TRBJ1-2 and V is TRBV5-6; D might be TRBD1 (6 bases). CDR1 is SGHDT and CDR2 is YYEEEE in the germline V gene. Deletions cut 0 bases from V and 0 bases from J, with 6 bases between. This CDR3 is 14 amino acids long. CDR3 region: CASSLAGANYGYTF. In DNA, the CDR3 is TGTGCCAGCAGCTTGGCAGGGGCTAACTATGGCTACACCTTC.

The genes are TRBV7-8 and TRBJ1-5; tentatively, D is TRBD1 (5 bases). Trimming removed 1 base at V and 6 bases at J, with 16 bases between. This CDR3 region has 16 residues. From germline, CDR1 is SGHVS and CDR2 FQNEAQ. The CDR3 reads CASSLVVSRGGQPQHF. The DNA of the CDR3 is TGTGCCAGCAGCTTAGTCGTTTCGCGGGGCGGTCAGCCCCAGCATTTT.

The chain couples TRBV6-5 to TRBJ2-1; D might be TRBD1 (5 bases). Germline CDR1 MNHEY, CDR2 SVGAGI. The CDR3 is made up of 14 amino acids. The ends were cut back, 7 bases at V and 8 bases at J, with 18 bases in the middle. In nucleotides, the CDR3 is TGTGCCAGCACCGCCCAGATACAGGAGTATGAGCAGTTCTTC. It specifies CASTAQIQEYEQFF.

The chain employs TRBV3-1 (or the pseudogene TRBV3-2) and TRBJ2-2; no firm D call. Trimming pared 6 bases from V and 1 base from J, leaving 9 bases between. CDR1 LGHDT and CDR2 YNNKEL come from the germline V gene (reference sequence). CDR3 length: 14 residues. The DNA for the CDR3 is TGTGCCAGCAGGGCGGTGCTGAACACCGGGGAGCTGTTTTTT. It translates to CASRAVLNTGELFF.

This rearrangement joins TRBV28 to TRBJ1-3, with D perhaps matching TRBD1 (6 bases). Germline V gene lookup returns CDR1 MDHEN and CDR2 SYDVKM. This CDR3 is built from 15 residues. V was pared by 5 bases and J by 1 base, with 12 bases between. Here the CDR3 DNA reads TGTGCCAGCAGTCCAAGTACAGGGTCTGGAAACACCATATATTTT. It yields the protein CASSPSTGSGNTIYF.

The chain combines TRBV2 with TRBJ2-1, with 8 bases that match TRBD2. This CDR3 is 16 amino acids long. Germline assignment: CDR1 SNHLY and CDR2 FYNNEI. The V segment lost 7 bases and the J segment 2 bases; nucleotides outside the gene matches: 10. The CDR3 DNA sequence: TGTGCCAGCACCCCCGTGAGGCGGGGGGCCTACAATGAGCAGTTCTTC. Translated, it gives CASTPVRRGAYNEQFF.

The sample holds a few counts of this clone. CDR3 coding DNA: TGTGCCAGCAGTGACCGGACTACCCAGACCCAGTACTTC. Protein sequence: CASSDRTTQTQYF. V gene TRBV6-1 combines with J gene TRBJ2-5; D is possibly TRBD2 (6 bases). Germline CDR1 and CDR2: MNHNS and SASEGT. The CDR3 sequence is 13 residues long. The V and J ends lost 3 bases and 6 bases respectively, with 11 bases between them.

This clone has just a few counts. The chain joins TRBV28 to TRBJ1-3, with TRBD1 as a possible D gene (5 bases). V lost 3 bases to trimming and J lost 3 bases, with 12 bases between them. This CDR3 has 15 amino acids. CDR1 is MDHEN, CDR2 SYDVKM, per germline. CDR3 sequence: CASSFRTTFGNTIYF. The CDR3 region has the DNA TGTGCCAGCAGTTTTAGGACAACCTTTGGAAACACCATATATTTT.

The table lists this clone with a count of one. CDR3 in amino acids: CASRVGDRLYGYTF. The CDR3 region has the DNA TGTGCCAGCAGAGTAGGGGACAGACTCTATGGCTACACCTTC. The chain recombines TRBV27 with TRBJ1-2; 7 bases line up with TRBD1. This CDR3 has 14 amino acids. The germline V gene encodes CDR1 MNHEY and CDR2 SMNVEV (reference sequence). V was pared by 6 bases and J by 4 bases, with 8 bases of the junction left unmatched.

This clone was counted at least ten times. The chain has TRBV7-2 and TRBJ2-7, with D uncertain. Germline-derived CDR1 and CDR2 are SGHTA and FQGNSA. The CDR3 covers 11 residues. V lost 6 bases and J 6 bases, leaving 9 bases between the germline ends. For the CDR3, the DNA is TGTGCCAGCAGTTTTGGCACCGAGCAGTACTTC. Its protein is CASSFGTEQYF.

This clone was detected only once. The chain carries TRBV7-9 and TRBJ1-2; 10 nucleotides agree with TRBD1. Germline V gene data show CDR1 as SEHNR and CDR2 as FQNEAQ (reference sequence). V lost 5 bases, J lost 2 bases, and 5 bases stayed unmatched. This CDR3 spans 15 amino acids. The CDR3 DNA sequence: TGTGCCAGCAGCCGCTGGACAGGGGGAAACTATGGCTACACCTTC. Protein: CASSRWTGGNYGYTF.

The rearrangement links TRBV27 to TRBJ2-3; D is ambiguous. Between the trimmed V and J ends, which lost 4 bases and 4 bases, there was a span of 12 bases. The CDR3 consists of 14 residues. Germline V gene lookup returns CDR1 MNHEY and CDR2 SMNVEV (reference sequence). DNA for the CDR3: TGTGCCAGCAGTTCCCGTAGCTTCGCAGATACGCAGTATTTT. Translation: CASSSRSFADTQYF.

The CDR3, as DNA: TGTGCCAGCAGCTTAGGAGCCGGGGGAGGTACAGATACGCAGTATTTT. Its translation is CASSLGAGGGTDTQYF. This rearrangement joins TRBV11-2 to TRBJ2-3; tentatively, D is TRBD2 (6 bases). Trimming took 1 base from V and 3 from J, leaving 14 bases between them. CDR1 is SGHAT and CDR2 is FQNNGV in the germline V gene. The CDR3 covers 16 residues.